This TCR beta chain was found in a study of T-cell reconstitution after alpha-beta-depleted transplantation in children (dated by TCRdb to between 2015 and 2016). For context, the study as a whole: Using TCR repertoire profiling, the study quantitatively followed how T-cell immune reconstitution unfolded in children after TCRalphabeta/CD19-depleted allogeneic hematopoietic cell transplantation.

Study-wide findings and limitations: In some patients, the high TCRbeta diversity seen at day 60 was put down to recipient T cells and intrathymic progenitors that had survived conditioning. The frequencies of hyperexpanded clones fell over the following months, and after one year, T-cell counts and TCRbeta diversity were mostly attributed to newly produced T cells. The apparently early alphabetaT-cell count recovery about two months after transplant was reportedly dependent on only several hundred rapidly expanded clones derived from non-depleted graft cells.

The treatment or condition label, as the study defines it: allogeneic hematopoietic cell transplantation with graft depleted of TCRalphabeta T cells and CD19 B cells. The transplant recipients were children given TCRalphabeta/CD19-depleted allogeneic hematopoietic cell grafts. Library preparation used PCR. Sequencing took place on an Illumina HiSeq 2500. To normalize quantification of the TCRbeta repertoire, the TCR libraries were built with molecular barcoding that relied on unique molecular identifiers. In-frame beta chains were kept once TCRdb had trimmed the public reads at Q25 with fastp and called clones with MiXCR. Rows are combined by CDR3 protein, so each entry shows the most common genes and DNA. For this sample there are hundreds of thousands of distinct CDR3 sequences; 20% to 25% appear just once. The top ten clonotypes cover roughly 13% of the sample. The CDR3 runs 13 residues from the cysteine to the phenylalanine. Solely the CDR3 DNA is kept, with 39 bases framed from the first base. The junction carries 13 bases between V and J, which are trimmed by 4 bases and 4 bases respectively. According to the germline V gene, CDR1 reads SQVTM and CDR2 reads ANQGSEA.

This clonotype was found many times. Its antigen remains undetermined. Per-base qualities were not stored, and no clone one base away is much larger. The TCR was taken from a boy under two years old who had a stem cell transplant for acute myeloid leukemia, so the T cells may come from the graft donor. The material was PBMCs, mostly from graft donor cells, obtained 360 days after TCRalphabeta/CD19-depleted stem cell transplant. The chain is made from TRBV29-1 and TRBJ2-5; a weak D assignment points to TRBD2 (6 bases agree). CDR3 loop: CSVVAARGETQYF. The DNA sequence is as follows: TGCAGCGTTGTAGCGGCAAGAGGAGAGACCCAGTACTTC.